The 18 T cell receptor beta chains listed next were all sequenced from one sample in a study of shared clonotypes between healthy human individuals. TCRdb keeps only in-frame clones here, not all; method: immunoSEQ multiplex PCR. The repertoire consists of roughly 2.4 million clones, with under 97% occurring once and the leading ten covering approximately 0.13%. Sequencing was done on a sample of naive CD4+ T cells sorted from blood. The subset was: CD45RA+ positively selected. Receptors originate from a man aged 18-30 years in good health.

The chain has TRBV6-1 and TRBJ1-2; D unresolved. V lost 5 bases to trimming and J lost 1 base, with 14 bases between them. The germline V gene has CDR1 MNHNS and CDR2 SASEGT. The CDR3 consists of 15 residues. In DNA form, the CDR3 reads TGTGCCAGCAGTAGCGTGGCTCGCGGTAACTATGGCTACACCTTC. The encoded protein is CASSSVARGNYGYTF.

Of note for this clone: The junction departs from the called germline gene at one end, perhaps through a read error. This same CDR3 is encoded by further DNA sequences in the sample. The chain employs TRBV7-3 and TRBJ2-7; 11 bases fit TRBD2. The CDR3 sequence is 15 residues long. Germline CDR1 and CDR2: SGHTA and FQGTGA. CDR3 sequence (DNA): TGTGCCAGCAGCCTTAGCGGGGGGGCCGCCCACGAGCAATACTTC. Its protein product is CASSLSGGAAHEQYF.

This chain connects TRBV28 to TRBJ2-7; D could derive from TRBD1 or TRBD2 (5 bases each). V was trimmed by 3 bases and J by 5 bases, leaving 11 bases between them. The CDR3 is 13 amino acids. CDR1 and CDR2 from the germline V gene are MDHEN and SYDVKM. The CDR3 DNA sequence: TGTGCCAGCAGTTTGGGGGTTGTGGACGAGCAGTACTTC. This translates into CASSLGVVDEQYF.

The chain has TRBV5-1 and TRBJ1-4; D call uncertain. The CDR3 is 15 amino acids. CDR1 and CDR2 (germline): SGHRS, YFSETQ. V was pared by 4 bases and J by 0 bases, with 10 bases between. The CDR3 is CASSPLGATNEKLFF. In DNA, the CDR3 is TGCGCCAGCAGCCCCTTGGGTGCAACTAATGAAAAACTGTTTTTT.

The rearrangement links TRBV6-6 to TRBJ2-3; D may be TRBD2 (6 bases). Germline V gene sequence: CDR1 MNHNY, CDR2 SVGAGI (reference sequence). Between the trimmed V and J ends, which lost 2 bases and 5 bases, there was a span of 11 bases. CDR3 length equals 14 residues. As DNA, the CDR3 is TGTGCCAGCAGTTACACGGGAGCGGGAGATACGCAGTATTTT. Its protein product is CASSYTGAGDTQYF.

This rearrangement joins TRBV6-1 to TRBJ1-4; D is unresolved. V gave up 6 bases and J gave up 4 bases, with 12 bases separating them. Germline V gene sequence: CDR1 MNHNS, CDR2 SASEGT. This CDR3 has 14 amino acids. CDR3 sequence reads: CASSTTASNEKLFF. Here the CDR3 DNA reads TGTGCCAGCAGCACTACAGCCAGTAATGAAAAACTGTTTTTT.

The chain combines TRBV5-1 with TRBJ2-7, with 7 bases lining up with TRBD2. V lost 4 bases, J lost 3 bases, and 10 bases stayed unmatched. The germline V gene has CDR1 SGHRS and CDR2 YFSETQ. There are 15 residues in the CDR3. CDR3 in DNA: TGCGCCAGCAGCATCGAGACTAGCAAGTACTACGAGCAGTACTTC. Its translation is CASSIETSKYYEQYF.

This chain links TRBV5-6 with TRBJ1-2; no definite D call. This CDR3 spans 14 amino acids. The V gene lost 2 bases and the J gene lost 4 bases, with 12 bases spanning the gap. Germline CDR1 reads SGHDT; CDR2 reads YYEEEE. Written as DNA, the CDR3 is TGTGCCAGCAGCTTATTCTGGCAAGGCTATGGCTACACCTTC. This gives the protein CASSLFWQGYGYTF.

The V and J genes are TRBV7-2 and TRBJ2-7; possibly TRBD2 for D (6 bases). CDR3 length: 15 amino acids. Trimming removed 5 bases at V and 2 bases at J, with 16 bases between. The germline V gene encodes CDR1 SGHTA and CDR2 FQGNSA. The CDR3, as DNA: TGTGCCAGCAGCCCAGGCCGGAGGGATACCTACGAGCAGTACTTC. It codes for CASSPGRRDTYEQYF.

The rearrangement uses TRBV5-4 and TRBJ1-6, with a tentative D call TRBD1 (5 bases). V dropped 0 bases and J dropped 10 bases, with 14 bases sitting between them. The germline CDR1 and CDR2 sequences are SGHNT and YYREEE (reference sequence). CDR3 length: 15 residues. The CDR3 protein is CASSLAGGVGSPLHF. The CDR3 DNA reads as TGTGCCAGCAGCTTGGCGGGGGGGGTAGGGTCACCCCTCCACTTT.

The V gene is TRBV29-1, the J gene TRBJ2-2; either TRBD1 or TRBD2 may supply D (5 bases each). Germline assignment: CDR1 SQVTM and CDR2 ANQGSEA. The V end lost 7 bases, the J end lost 1 base, and 13 bases lay between the germline ends. The CDR3 length is 14 residues. The CDR3 is CSASWGRNTGELFF. The CDR3 DNA follows: TGCAGCGCATCGTGGGGGAGGAACACCGGGGAGCTGTTTTTT.

V usage is TRBV5-1 and J usage is TRBJ2-1, with TRBD1 matching 7 bases. Looked up from germline, CDR1 is SGHRS and CDR2 is YFSETQ. V shed 1 base and J 3 bases; nucleotides not matched to a gene: 4. The CDR3 loop spans 15 amino acids. The CDR3 sequence: CASSLTGANYNEQFF. As DNA, the CDR3 is TGCGCCAGCAGCTTGACAGGGGCCAACTACAATGAGCAGTTCTTC.

The V gene is TRBV14, the J gene TRBJ1-2; D possibly corresponds to TRBD1 (5 bases). Germline CDR1 SGHDN, CDR2 FVKESK. V gave up 3 bases and J gave up 5 bases, with 10 bases separating them. This CDR3 has 13 residues. CDR3 protein: CASSHPKGYGYTF. DNA of the CDR3: TGTGCCAGCAGCCACCCGAAGGGGTATGGCTACACCTTC.

This clone was detected once. The J gene is TRBJ2-6, the V gene TRBV9; D is undetermined. V shed 0 bases and J shed 5 bases, with 9 bases lying between them. The CDR3 contains 15 residues. Germline values: CDR1 SGDLS, CDR2 YYNGEE. The CDR3 region is CASSVAGSWANVLTF. The CDR3 nucleotides read TGTGCCAGCAGCGTAGCCGGCTCGTGGGCCAACGTCCTGACTTTC.

The chain is built from TRBV30 and TRBJ2-1, with TRBD1 as a possible D gene (6 bases). The germline V gene encodes CDR1 GTSNPN and CDR2 SVGIG (reference sequence). V was pared by 2 bases and J by 4 bases, with 12 bases between. The CDR3 spans 14 residues. This CDR3 reads CAWSIGQLYNEQFF. The CDR3 coding sequence is TGTGCCTGGAGTATAGGACAGTTATACAATGAGCAGTTCTTC.

In its sample, this clone was seen once. DNA for the CDR3: TGTGCCAGCAGTCCTTTTATGGGTAGGGGCTACACCTTC. This gives the protein CASSPFMGRGYTF. This sequence joins TRBV28 and TRBJ1-2; D unresolved. The V and J ends lost 5 bases and 8 bases respectively, with 15 bases between them. The CDR3 extends over 13 amino acids. Germline V gene lookup returns CDR1 MDHEN and CDR2 SYDVKM.

The chain links TRBV29-1 to TRBJ2-1; D might be TRBD2 (5 bases). This CDR3 contains 9 residues. CDR1 is SQVTM, CDR2 ANQGSEA, per germline. The V end lost 4 bases, the J end lost 12 bases, and 7 bases lay between the germline ends. The CDR3 coding sequence is TGCAGCGTTGGAGGGCCGCAGTTCTTC. As protein: CSVGGPQFF.

The chain employs TRBV5-1 and TRBJ2-2; 7 bases align to TRBD1. The CDR3 totals 15 residues. Germline trimming cut 4 bases from V and 3 bases from J; bases unmatched to any gene: 6. Germline assignment: CDR1 SGHRS and CDR2 YFSETQ. In DNA, the CDR3 is TGCGCCAGCAGCCAGCGACAGGGCCACACCGGGGAGCTGTTTTTT. As protein: CASSQRQGHTGELFF.